The present TCR beta chain was sequenced within a study of blood T cell repertoires in COVID-19 (dated by TCRdb to 2020 to 2022). Context from the whole study: The collaborator samples originated in the United States, Italy and Spain and spanned the acute and convalescent phases of COVID-19. The prospective study material was composed of cDNA or gDNA derived from T cells, B-cell-depleted T cells, or PBMCs. Subjects who had been exposed to COVID-19, were actively infected with it, or had recovered from it provided the deeply sampled blood TCRbeta repertoires that made up the dataset. The repertoires were released in a freely available public database meant as a resource for research on the immune response to SARS-CoV-2. The samples were drawn from two sources: the first 160 participants of the ongoing ImmuneRACE study, and 1,000 to 1,500 subjects contributed by 6 global collaborators. Nearly every sample came with metadata listing a de-identified subject ID, COVID-19 status, age in years and sex. HLA class I and class II types, where available, came from metadata supplied by the sample provider rather than from assay-based typing.

General study outcomes and caveats: Clinical and demographic metadata were provided uncurated, with the amount varying by source and participant.

Whole blood was collected in K2EDTA tubes by collaborating institutions according to the institutions' own protocols. Collaborator samples were shipped for TCRbeta analysis as frozen whole blood, isolated PBMCs, or DNA extracted from either sample type. A remark on this clone: This receptor's antigen is unknown. No qualities accompany the bases; no much larger clone lies one base away.

Deletion took 6 bases off V and 2 bases off J, with a span of 17 bases between the germline ends. There are 15 amino acids in the CDR3, from cysteine to phenylalanine inclusive. The CDR3 DNA has 45 bases and is translated from base 1. CDR1 and CDR2 (MNHEY, SVGAGI) derive from the germline V gene. TCRbeta CDR3 regions were amplified from genomic DNA by means of the immunoSEQ Assay, a bias-controlled multiplex PCR. The published analysis was carried out like this. Nucleated cell counts per sample were estimated from amplification of reference gene primers within the assay. To quantify the absolute abundance of each unique TCRbeta CDR3 rearrangement, sequence reads were collapsed and filtered. For each sample, productive Simpson clonality was calculated by taking the square root of Simpson's diversity index across productive rearrangements. TCRdb's version of the immuneACCESS table is confined to in-frame rearrangements and falls short of the full clone set. An unresolved V gene accounts for under half of the shortfall where checked; the remainder is of unknown origin. Clonal size and the V and J genes are those of that table, whereas D and trimming came from the DNA. This sample comprises roughly 68,000 clones, roughly 84% of them detected only once. 8.8% of the sample belongs to the ten largest clones.

The TCR comes from a man aged 50 or older with active COVID-19. Sequencing was carried out using peripheral blood. This receptor chain uses TRBV6-5 and TRBJ2-7, with TRBD1 tentatively as D gene (6 bases match). The CDR3 region reads CASSHRADRPYEQYF. In nucleotides, the sequence is TGTGCCAGCAGCCACAGGGCCGACCGGCCCTACGAGCAGTACTTC.